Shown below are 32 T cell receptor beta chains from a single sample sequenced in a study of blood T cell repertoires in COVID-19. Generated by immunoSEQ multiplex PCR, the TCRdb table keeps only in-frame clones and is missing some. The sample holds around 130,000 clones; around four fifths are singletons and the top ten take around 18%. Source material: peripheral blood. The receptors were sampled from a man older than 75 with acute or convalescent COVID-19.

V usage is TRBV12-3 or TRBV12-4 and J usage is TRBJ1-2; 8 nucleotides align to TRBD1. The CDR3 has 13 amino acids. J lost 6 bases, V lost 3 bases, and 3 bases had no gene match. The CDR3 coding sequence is TGTGCCAGCAGTTTCAACAGGGGGGATGGCTACACCTTC. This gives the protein CASSFNRGDGYTF.

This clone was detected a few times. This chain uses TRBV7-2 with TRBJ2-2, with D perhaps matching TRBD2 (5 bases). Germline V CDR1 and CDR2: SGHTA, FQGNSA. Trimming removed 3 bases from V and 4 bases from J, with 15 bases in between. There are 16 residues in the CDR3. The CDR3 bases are TGTGCCAGCAGCTTCGGGGTGGGGTTAAGCACCGGGGAGCTGTTTTTT. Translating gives CASSFGVGLSTGELFF.

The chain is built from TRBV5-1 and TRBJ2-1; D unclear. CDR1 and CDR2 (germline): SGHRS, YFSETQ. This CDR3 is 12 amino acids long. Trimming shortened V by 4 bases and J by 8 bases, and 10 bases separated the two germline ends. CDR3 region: CASSITYDEQFF. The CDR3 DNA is TGCGCCAGCAGCATCACATACGATGAGCAGTTCTTC.

CDR3 in amino acids: CASSRDSSTDTQYF. DNA of the CDR3: TGCGCCAGCAGCCGGGACTCTAGCACAGATACGCAGTATTTT. The chain uses TRBV5-1 and TRBJ2-3; D may be TRBD2 (6 bases). The length of the CDR3 is 14 residues. V lost 4 bases to trimming and J lost 0 bases, with 9 bases between them. Per the germline V gene, CDR1 is SGHRS and CDR2 is YFSETQ.

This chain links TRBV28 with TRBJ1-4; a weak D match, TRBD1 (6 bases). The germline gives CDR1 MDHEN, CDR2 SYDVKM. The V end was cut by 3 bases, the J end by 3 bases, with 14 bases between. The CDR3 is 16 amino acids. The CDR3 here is CASSFTGRGANEKLFF. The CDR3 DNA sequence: TGTGCCAGCAGTTTCACAGGGCGGGGGGCTAATGAAAAACTGTTTTTT.

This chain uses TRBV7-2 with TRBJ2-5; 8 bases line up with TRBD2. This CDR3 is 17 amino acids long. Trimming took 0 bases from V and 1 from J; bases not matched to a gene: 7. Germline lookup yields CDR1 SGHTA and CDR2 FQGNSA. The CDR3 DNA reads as TGTGCCAGCAGCTTAGCGTCGGGGGGGTCAGCCCAAGAGACCCAGTACTTC. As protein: CASSLASGGSAQETQYF. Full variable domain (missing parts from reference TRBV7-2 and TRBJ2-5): GAGVSQSPSNKVTEKGKDVELRCDPISGHTALYWYRQSLGQGLEFLIYFQGNSAPDKSGLPSDRFSAERTGGSVSTLTIQRTQQEDSAVYLCASSLASGGSAQETQYFGPGTRLLVL.

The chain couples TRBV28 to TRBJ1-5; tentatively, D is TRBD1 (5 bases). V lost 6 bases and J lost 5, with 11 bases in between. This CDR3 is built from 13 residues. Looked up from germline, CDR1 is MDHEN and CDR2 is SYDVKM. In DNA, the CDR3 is TGTGCCAGCAGACCCGACAGTTATCAGCCCCAGCATTTT. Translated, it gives CASRPDSYQPQHF.

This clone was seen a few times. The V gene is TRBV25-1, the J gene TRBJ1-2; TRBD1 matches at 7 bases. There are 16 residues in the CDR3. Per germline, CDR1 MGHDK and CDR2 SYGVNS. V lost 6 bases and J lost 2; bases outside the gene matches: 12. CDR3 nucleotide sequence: TGTGCCAGCAGAACACGACGGACAGGCCTCAACTATGGCTACACCTTC. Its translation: CASRTRRTGLNYGYTF.

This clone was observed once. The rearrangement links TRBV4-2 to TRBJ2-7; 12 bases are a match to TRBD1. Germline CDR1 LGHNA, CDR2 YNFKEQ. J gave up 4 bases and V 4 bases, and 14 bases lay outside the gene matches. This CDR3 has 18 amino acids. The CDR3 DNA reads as TGTGCCAGCAGCCTGACGGTGACCGGGACAGGGGGCGGGTACGAGCAGTACTTC. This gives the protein CASSLTVTGTGGGYEQYF.

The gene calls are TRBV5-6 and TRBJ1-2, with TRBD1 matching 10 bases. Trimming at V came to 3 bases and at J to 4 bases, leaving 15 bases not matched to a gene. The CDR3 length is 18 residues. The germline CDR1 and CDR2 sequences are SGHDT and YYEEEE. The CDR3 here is CASSSPRDRGRNAYGYTF. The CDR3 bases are TGTGCCAGCAGCTCCCCCCGGGACAGGGGACGGAATGCCTATGGCTACACCTTC.

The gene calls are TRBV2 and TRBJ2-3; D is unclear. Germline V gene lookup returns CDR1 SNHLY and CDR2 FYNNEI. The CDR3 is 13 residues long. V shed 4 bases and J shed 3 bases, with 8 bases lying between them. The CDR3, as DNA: TGTGCCAGCAGTGTAGGAGTTACAGATACGCAGTATTTT. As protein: CASSVGVTDTQYF. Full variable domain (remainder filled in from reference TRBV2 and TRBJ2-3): EPEVTQTPSHQVTQMGQEVILRCVPISNHLYFYWYRQILGQKVEFLVSFYNNEISEKSEIFDDQFSVERPDGSNFTLKIRSTKLEDSAMYFCASSVGVTDTQYFGPGTRLTVL.

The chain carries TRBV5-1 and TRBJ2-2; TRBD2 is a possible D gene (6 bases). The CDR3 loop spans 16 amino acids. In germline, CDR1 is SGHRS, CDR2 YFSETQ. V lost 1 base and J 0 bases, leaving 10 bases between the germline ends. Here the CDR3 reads CASSLSEGPNTGELFF. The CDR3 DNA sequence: TGCGCCAGCAGCTTGTCGGAGGGACCGAACACCGGGGAGCTGTTTTTT.

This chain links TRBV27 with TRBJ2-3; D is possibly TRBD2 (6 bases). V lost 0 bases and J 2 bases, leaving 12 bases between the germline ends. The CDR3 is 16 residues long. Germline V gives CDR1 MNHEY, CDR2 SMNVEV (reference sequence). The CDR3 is CASSLSGGAYTDTQYF. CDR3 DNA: TGTGCCAGCAGTTTATCTGGCGGGGCCTACACAGATACGCAGTATTTT.

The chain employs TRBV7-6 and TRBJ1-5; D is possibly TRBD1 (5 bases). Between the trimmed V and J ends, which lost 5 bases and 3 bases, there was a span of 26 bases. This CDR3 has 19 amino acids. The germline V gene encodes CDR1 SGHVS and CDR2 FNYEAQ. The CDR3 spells CASSLPQSRAIGDNQPQHF. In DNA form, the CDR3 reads TGTGCCAGCAGCCTTCCCCAGAGCAGGGCTATAGGAGACAATCAGCCCCAGCATTTT.

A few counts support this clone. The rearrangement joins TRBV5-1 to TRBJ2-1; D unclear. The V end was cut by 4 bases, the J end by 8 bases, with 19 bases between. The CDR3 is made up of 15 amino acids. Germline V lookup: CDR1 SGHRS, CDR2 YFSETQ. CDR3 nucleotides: TGCGCCAGCAGCAGTCGTTTGTGGAGCAGCCATGAGCAGTTCTTC. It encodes CASSSRLWSSHEQFF. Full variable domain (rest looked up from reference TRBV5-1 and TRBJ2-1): KAGVTQTPRYLIKTRGQQVTLSCSPISGHRSVSWYQQTPGQGLQFLFEYFSETQRNKGNFPGRFSGRQFSNSRSEMNVSTLELGDSALYLCASSSRLWSSHEQFFGPGTRLTVL.

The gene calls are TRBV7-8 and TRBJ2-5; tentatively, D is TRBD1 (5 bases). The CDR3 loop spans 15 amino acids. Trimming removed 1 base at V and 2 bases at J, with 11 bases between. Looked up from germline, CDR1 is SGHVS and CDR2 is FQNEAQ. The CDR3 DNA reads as TGTGCCAGCAGCTTAGAACCAGGGAAGCAAGAGACCCAGTACTTC. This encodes CASSLEPGKQETQYF.

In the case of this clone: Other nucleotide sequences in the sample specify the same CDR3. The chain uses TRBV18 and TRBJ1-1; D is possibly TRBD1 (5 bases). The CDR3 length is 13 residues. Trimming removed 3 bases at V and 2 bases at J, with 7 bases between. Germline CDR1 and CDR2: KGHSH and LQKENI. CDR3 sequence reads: CASSPQGNTEAFF. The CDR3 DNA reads TGTGCCAGCTCACCTCAGGGAAACACTGAAGCTTTCTTT.

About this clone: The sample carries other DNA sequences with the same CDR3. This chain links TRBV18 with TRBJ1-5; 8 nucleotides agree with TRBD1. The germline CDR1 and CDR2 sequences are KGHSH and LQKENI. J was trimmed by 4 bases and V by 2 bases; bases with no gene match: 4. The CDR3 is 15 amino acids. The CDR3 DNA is TGTGCCAGCTCACCAGACAGGGGAGGAAATCAGCCCCAGCATTTT. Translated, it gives CASSPDRGGNQPQHF.

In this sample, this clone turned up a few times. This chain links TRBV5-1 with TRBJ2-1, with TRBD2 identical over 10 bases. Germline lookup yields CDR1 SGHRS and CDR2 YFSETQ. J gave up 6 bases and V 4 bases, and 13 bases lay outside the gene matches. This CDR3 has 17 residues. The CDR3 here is CASSPYPAGGGINEQFF. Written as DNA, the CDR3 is TGCGCCAGCAGCCCCTACCCAGCGGGGGGGGGAATCAATGAGCAGTTCTTC.

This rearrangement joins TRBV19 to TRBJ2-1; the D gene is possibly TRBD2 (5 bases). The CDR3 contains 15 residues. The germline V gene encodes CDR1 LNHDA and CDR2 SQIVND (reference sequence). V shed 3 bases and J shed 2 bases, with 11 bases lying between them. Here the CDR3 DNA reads TGTGCCAGTAGTATTACTAGTGAACCCTACAATGAGCAGTTCTTC. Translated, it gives CASSITSEPYNEQFF.

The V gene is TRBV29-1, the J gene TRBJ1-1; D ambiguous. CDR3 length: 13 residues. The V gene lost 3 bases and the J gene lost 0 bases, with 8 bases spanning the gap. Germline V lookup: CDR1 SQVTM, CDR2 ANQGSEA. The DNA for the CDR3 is TGCAGCGTTGATGCTAGAGTGAACACTGAAGCTTTCTTT. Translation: CSVDARVNTEAFF.

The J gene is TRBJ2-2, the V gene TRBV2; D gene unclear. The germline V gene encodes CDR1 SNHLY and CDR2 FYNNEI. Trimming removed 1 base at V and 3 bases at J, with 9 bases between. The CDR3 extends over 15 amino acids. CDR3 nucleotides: TGTGCCAGCAGTGAAGAGGCAGGCTACACCGGGGAGCTGTTTTTT. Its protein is CASSEEAGYTGELFF.

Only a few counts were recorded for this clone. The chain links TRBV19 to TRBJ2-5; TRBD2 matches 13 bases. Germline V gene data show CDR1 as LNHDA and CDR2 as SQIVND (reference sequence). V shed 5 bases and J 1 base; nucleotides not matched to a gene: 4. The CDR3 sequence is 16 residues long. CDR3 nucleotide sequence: TGTGCCAGTAGTGCCGGACTAGCGGGGGCCCAAGAGACCCAGTACTTC. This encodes CASSAGLAGAQETQYF. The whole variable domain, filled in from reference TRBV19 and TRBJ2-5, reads DGGITQSPKYLFRKEGQNVTLSCEQNLNHDAMYWYRQDPGQGLRLIYYSQIVNDFQKGDIAEGYSVSREKKESFPLTVTSAQKNPTAFYLCASSAGLAGAQETQYFGPGTRLLVL.

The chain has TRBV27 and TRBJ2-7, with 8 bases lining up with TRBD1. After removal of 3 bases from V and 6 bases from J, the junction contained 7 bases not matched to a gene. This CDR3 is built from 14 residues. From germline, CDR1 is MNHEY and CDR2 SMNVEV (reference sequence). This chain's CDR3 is CASSLPGGASEQYF. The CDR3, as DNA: TGTGCCAGCAGTTTGCCAGGGGGCGCGTCCGAGCAGTACTTC.

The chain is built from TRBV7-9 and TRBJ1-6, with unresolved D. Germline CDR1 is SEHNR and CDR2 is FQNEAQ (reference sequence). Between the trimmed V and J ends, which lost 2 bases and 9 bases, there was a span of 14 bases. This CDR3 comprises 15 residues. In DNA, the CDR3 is TGTGCCAGCAGCTTAAGTAACGTTGATAGTTCACCCCTCCACTTT. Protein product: CASSLSNVDSSPLHF. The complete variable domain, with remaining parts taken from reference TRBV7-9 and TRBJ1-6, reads DTGVSQNPRHKITKRGQNVTFRCDPISEHNRLYWYRQTLGQGPEFLTYFQNEAQLEKSRLLSDRFSAERPKGSFSTLEIQRTEQGDSAMYLCASSLSNVDSSPLHFGNGTRLTVT.

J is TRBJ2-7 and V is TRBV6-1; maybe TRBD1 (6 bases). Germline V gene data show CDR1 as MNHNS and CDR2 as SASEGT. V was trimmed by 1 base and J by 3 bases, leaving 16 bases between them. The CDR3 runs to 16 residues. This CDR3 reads CASSEVRGPFGYEQYF. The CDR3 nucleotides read TGTGCCAGCAGTGAAGTCAGGGGCCCGTTTGGCTACGAGCAGTACTTC.

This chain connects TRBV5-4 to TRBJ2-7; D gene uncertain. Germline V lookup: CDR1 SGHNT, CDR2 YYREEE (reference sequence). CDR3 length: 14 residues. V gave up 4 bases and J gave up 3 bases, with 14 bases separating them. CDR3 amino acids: CASSIGTTRYEQYF. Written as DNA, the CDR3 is TGTGCCAGCAGCATAGGCACTACCCGCTACGAGCAGTACTTC.

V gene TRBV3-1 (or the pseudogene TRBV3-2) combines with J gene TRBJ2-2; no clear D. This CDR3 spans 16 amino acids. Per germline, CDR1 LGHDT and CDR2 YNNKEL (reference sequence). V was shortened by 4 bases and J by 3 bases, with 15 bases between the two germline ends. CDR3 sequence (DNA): TGTGCCAGCAGCCTTAGTACTCCTAGTTACACCGGGGAGCTGTTTTTT. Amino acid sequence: CASSLSTPSYTGELFF.

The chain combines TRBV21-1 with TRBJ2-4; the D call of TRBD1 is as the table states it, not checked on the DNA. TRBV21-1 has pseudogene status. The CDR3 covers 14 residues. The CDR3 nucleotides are TGTGCCAGCAGCAAATCCGCAGGGGAAAACATTCAGTACTTC. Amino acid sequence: CASSKSAGENIQYF.

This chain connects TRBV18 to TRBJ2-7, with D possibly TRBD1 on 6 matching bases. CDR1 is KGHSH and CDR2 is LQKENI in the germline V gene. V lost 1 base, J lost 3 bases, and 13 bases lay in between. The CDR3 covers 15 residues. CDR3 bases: TGTGCCAGCTCACCACTCAGTACAGGGATCTACGAGCAGTACTTC. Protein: CASSPLSTGIYEQYF.

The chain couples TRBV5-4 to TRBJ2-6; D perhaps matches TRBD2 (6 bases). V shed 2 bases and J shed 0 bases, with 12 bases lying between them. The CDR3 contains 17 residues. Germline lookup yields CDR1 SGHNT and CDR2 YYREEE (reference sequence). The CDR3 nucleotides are TGTGCCAGCAGCTTCGGGGGACGTTCCTCTGGGGCCAACGTCCTGACTTTC. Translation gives CASSFGGRSSGANVLTF.

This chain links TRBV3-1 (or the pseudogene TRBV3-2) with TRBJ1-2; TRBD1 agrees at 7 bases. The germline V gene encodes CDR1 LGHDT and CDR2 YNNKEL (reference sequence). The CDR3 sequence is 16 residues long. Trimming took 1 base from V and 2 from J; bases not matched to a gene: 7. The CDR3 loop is CASSQGRGSLNYGYTF. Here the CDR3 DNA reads TGTGCCAGCAGCCAAGGCAGGGGGAGCCTGAACTATGGCTACACCTTC.